Listed here are 24 T cell receptor beta chains from one sample, sequenced in a study of T cells of healthy individuals (dated by TCRdb to 2016 to 2018). The library came from 5' RACE. Instrument on record: Illumina MiSeq. TCRdb handled the public reads itself, with Q25 trimming in fastp and clone calling in MiXCR, and kept productive beta chains. Merged by CDR3 protein, the rows form single entries marked with the most common genes and DNA. For this sample there are about 96,000 distinct CDR3 sequences; 17% appear just once. 6.2% of the sample is in the top ten clones. These receptors originate from a human donor in good health.

The chain links TRBV29-1 to TRBJ2-1; TRBD2 might be the D (6 bases). V was pared by 6 bases and J by 0 bases, with 15 bases between. CDR1 is SQVTM, CDR2 ANQGSEA, per germline. CDR3 length: 15 amino acids. The CDR3 is CSVRGTGSSYNEQFF. CDR3 nucleotide sequence: TGCAGCGTCCGGGGGACGGGAAGCTCCTACAATGAGCAGTTCTTC.

The chain carries TRBV7-9 and TRBJ1-4; tentatively, D is TRBD1 (6 bases). The germline V and J ends were trimmed by 0 bases and 0 bases, with 14 bases remaining between them. CDR1 and CDR2 (germline): SEHNR, FQNEAQ (reference sequence). The CDR3 length is 18 residues. Written as DNA, the CDR3 is TGTGCCAGCAGCTTAGCTCTTCGACAGGCCGCAACTAATGAAAAACTGTTTTTT. This encodes CASSLALRQAATNEKLFF.

This clonotype was counted ten times or more. CDR3 DNA: TGTGCCAGCAGTGGGACTAGCTCTTGGGATACGCAGTATTTT. It codes for CASSGTSSWDTQYF. V is TRBV2 and J is TRBJ2-3; 8 bases are a match to TRBD2. Germline CDR1 SNHLY, CDR2 FYNNEI. V dropped 4 bases and J dropped 6; count of bases not matched to a gene: 6. The CDR3 length is 14 residues.

This clonotype appeared many times. V and J are TRBV4-2 and TRBJ2-3; the D gene is possibly TRBD2 (6 bases). In germline, CDR1 is LGHNA, CDR2 YNFKEQ. The V end lost 1 base, the J end lost 0 bases, and 11 bases lay between the germline ends. This CDR3 contains 16 residues. The CDR3 DNA follows: TGTGCCAGCAGCCAAGTTTCCAGCGGGAGCACAGATACGCAGTATTTT. Translating gives CASSQVSSGSTDTQYF.

V is TRBV12-3 or TRBV12-4 and J is TRBJ2-5; D could derive from TRBD1 or TRBD2 (6 bases each). The V gene lost 7 bases and the J gene lost 9 bases, with 18 bases spanning the gap. The CDR3 sequence is 13 residues long. The CDR3, as DNA: TGTGCCAGCACCCTGGGGGGCCCCCTGGCCCAGTACTTC. Translated: CASTLGGPLAQYF.

The chain carries TRBV18 and TRBJ2-7; D might be TRBD1 (5 bases). The V gene's germline CDR1 is KGHSH and CDR2 LQKENI. The V end lost 6 bases, the J end lost 5 bases, and 14 bases lay between the germline ends. CDR3 length: 13 residues. The CDR3 nucleotides read TGTGCCAGCTCTAGACAGAAGGAAAACGAGCAGTACTTC. Translated, it gives CASSRQKENEQYF. The complete variable domain, with remaining parts taken from reference TRBV18 and TRBJ2-7, reads NAGVMQNPRHLVRRRGQEARLRCSPMKGHSHVYWYRQLPEEGLKFMVYLQKENIIDESGMPKERFSAEFPKEGPSILRIQQVVRGDSAAYFCASSRQKENEQYFGPGTRLTVT.

The chain uses TRBV10-3 and TRBJ1-4; D unclear. CDR3 length: 14 amino acids. The germline V gene has CDR1 ENHRY and CDR2 SYGVKD. Trimming took off 10 bases at V and 0 bases at J, with 12 bases between the two ends. The CDR3 DNA sequence: TGTGCCAGCAACGACGGGGCAACTAATGAAAAACTGTTTTTT. This gives the protein CASNDGATNEKLFF.

The chain couples TRBV28 to TRBJ2-2, with TRBD1 matching over 7 bases. CDR1 MDHEN and CDR2 SYDVKM come from the germline V gene. The length of the CDR3 is 16 residues. Unmatched junction bases numbered 5, after V lost 3 bases and J lost 1 base. CDR3 bases: TGTGCCAGCAGTTTTTTTAGGGGGCTGAACACCGGGGAGCTGTTTTTT. The encoded protein is CASSFFRGLNTGELFF.

This clonotype was seen a handful of times. V usage is TRBV12-3 or TRBV12-4 and J usage is TRBJ1-6; the match to TRBD1 covers 9 bases. The CDR3 has 19 residues. Trimming cost V 1 base and J 9 bases; bases outside gene matches: 16. As DNA, the CDR3 is TGTGCCAGCAGTTTAGTCGGTGGGACAGGGAGATCTATGAGTTCACCCCTCCACTTT. This gives the protein CASSLVGGTGRSMSSPLHF.

At least ten counts were recorded for this clonotype. The rearrangement uses TRBV27 and TRBJ2-7; D tentatively fits TRBD1 or TRBD2 (6 bases each). Germline V gene lookup returns CDR1 MNHEY and CDR2 SMNVEV (reference sequence). V was pared by 4 bases and J by 7 bases, with 14 bases between. The CDR3 consists of 13 residues. The CDR3 here is CASSWGAGGEQYF. The CDR3 nucleotides read TGTGCCAGCAGTTGGGGGGCCGGGGGTGAGCAGTACTTC.

V is TRBV18 and J is TRBJ1-3; D uncertain. V was clipped by 6 bases and J by 0 bases, with 12 bases between them. Germline loops: CDR1 KGHSH, CDR2 LQKENI. The CDR3 consists of 15 residues. The CDR3 loop reads CASSRSGSSGNTIYF. The DNA of the CDR3 is TGTGCCAGCTCTAGATCCGGGAGCTCTGGAAACACCATATATTTT.

The chain carries TRBV19 and TRBJ1-3; D is perhaps TRBD1 (6 bases). V gave up 4 bases and J gave up 0 bases, with 13 bases separating them. The CDR3 is 16 amino acids. CDR1 is LNHDA and CDR2 is SQIVND in the germline V gene (reference sequence). CDR3 loop: CASSTQGTPSGNTIYF. DNA for the CDR3: TGTGCCAGTAGTACCCAGGGGACGCCCTCTGGAAACACCATATATTTT.

CDR3 nucleotides: TGTGCCAGCAGCTTAGACCCCGGGGAGACCCAGTACTTC. It yields the protein CASSLDPGETQYF. This sequence joins TRBV7-2 and TRBJ2-5; D remains ambiguous. The CDR3 is made up of 13 amino acids. Germline assignment: CDR1 SGHTA and CDR2 FQGNSA. Deletions cut 1 base from V and 5 bases from J, with 8 bases between.

This clonotype has ten or more counts. The J gene is TRBJ2-1, the V gene TRBV20-1; D unresolved. V lost 4 bases and J 0 bases, leaving 10 bases between the germline ends. CDR1 is DFQATT and CDR2 is SNEGSKA in the germline V gene (reference sequence). CDR3 length: 14 residues. The CDR3 nucleotides read TGCAGTGCTAATACCGGAAGCTCCTACAATGAGCAGTTCTTC. Its translation is CSANTGSSYNEQFF.

The chain employs TRBV5-5 and TRBJ2-7; no definite D call. The CDR3 totals 12 residues. V was cut by 4 bases and J by 1 base, with 6 bases left in between. Germline V CDR1 and CDR2: SGHKS, YYEKEE (reference sequence). The CDR3 sequence is CASSGISYEQYF. The CDR3, as DNA: TGTGCCAGCAGCGGGATTTCCTACGAGCAGTACTTC.

V usage is TRBV20-1 and J usage is TRBJ2-7; D possibly uses TRBD1 or TRBD2 (6 bases each). Germline CDR1 and CDR2: DFQATT and SNEGSKA (reference sequence). Trimming stripped 3 bases from V and 0 bases from J, with 12 bases between. This CDR3 comprises 14 residues. CDR3 in amino acids: CSASWGAHSYEQYF. CDR3 nucleotides: TGCAGTGCTAGCTGGGGGGCTCACTCCTACGAGCAGTACTTC.

There are a few counts of this clonotype. The chain joins TRBV12-3 or TRBV12-4 to TRBJ2-5; D possibly corresponds to TRBD1 (5 bases). Deletions cut 8 bases from V and 2 bases from J, with 12 bases between. The CDR3 has 13 residues. The CDR3: CASGPPGQETQYF. The CDR3 coding sequence is TGTGCCAGCGGGCCCCCAGGGCAAGAGACCCAGTACTTC.

Only a few counts were recorded for this clonotype. The rearrangement joins TRBV5-1 to TRBJ2-1; D gene ambiguous. The CDR3 runs 13 residues. Trimming shortened V by 1 base and J by 7 bases, and 9 bases separated the two germline ends. Germline V gives CDR1 SGHRS, CDR2 YFSETQ. CDR3 region: CASSLSLENEQFF. DNA for the CDR3: TGCGCCAGCAGCTTGTCCCTGGAAAATGAGCAGTTCTTC.

The chain is built from TRBV2 and TRBJ1-1; 8 nucleotides agree with TRBD1. The length of the CDR3 is 14 residues. Germline V gene lookup returns CDR1 SNHLY and CDR2 FYNNEI. Trimming took 6 bases from V and 3 from J; bases not matched to a gene: 6. The CDR3 DNA follows: TGTGCCAGCAGCCAACAGGGGGGGCACACTGAAGCTTTCTTT. Residues: CASSQQGGHTEAFF.

This clonotype has at least ten counts. This chain uses TRBV29-1 with TRBJ1-1; D ambiguous. This CDR3 has 10 residues. Trimming pared 7 bases from V and 8 bases from J, leaving 11 bases between. Germline V gives CDR1 SQVTM, CDR2 ANQGSEA. In DNA form, the CDR3 reads TGCAGCGCCCCAACTCCAGAAGCTTTCTTT. Its protein is CSAPTPEAFF.

There are many counts of this clonotype. This chain connects TRBV6-6 to TRBJ2-1; 10 nucleotides agree with TRBD2. CDR1 MNHNY and CDR2 SVGAGI come from the germline V gene (reference sequence). J gave up 7 bases and V 7 bases, and 10 bases lay outside the gene matches. The CDR3 covers 15 residues. CDR3 coding DNA: TGTGCCAGCACACCCGTAGCGGGAGGAAAAAATGAGCAGTTCTTC. Amino acids: CASTPVAGGKNEQFF.

This chain joins TRBV20-1 and TRBJ1-1; D uncertain. The CDR3 is 14 residues long. Germline CDR1 and CDR2: DFQATT and SNEGSKA (reference sequence). With 0 bases removed from V and 11 bases from J, the gap between germline ends came to 19 bases. The CDR3 DNA reads as TGCAGTGCTAGAGATCAAGTTCGGGAGTTAAGGGCTTTCTTT. It specifies CSARDQVRELRAFF.

This clonotype appeared a few times. The V and J genes are TRBV5-1 and TRBJ2-7; D not resolved. Germline V CDR1 and CDR2: SGHRS, YFSETQ. V gave up 3 bases and J gave up 5 bases, with 15 bases separating them. This CDR3 is built from 14 residues. CDR3 loop: CASSYPGIPHEQYF. The CDR3 nucleotides read TGCGCCAGCAGCTACCCGGGTATCCCCCACGAGCAGTACTTC. The full variable domain, its missing parts supplied by reference TRBV5-1 and TRBJ2-7, is KAGVTQTPRYLIKTRGQQVTLSCSPISGHRSVSWYQQTPGQGLQFLFEYFSETQRNKGNFPGRFSGRQFSNSRSEMNVSTLELGDSALYLCASSYPGIPHEQYFGPGTRLTVT.

The rearrangement links TRBV29-1 to TRBJ2-3; D gene uncertain. With 5 bases removed from V and 1 base from J, the gap between germline ends came to 13 bases. The CDR3 is 14 residues long. The germline CDR1 and CDR2 sequences are SQVTM and ANQGSEA. For the CDR3, the DNA is TGCAGCGTTATTAGGAGCGTTCGCACAGATACGCAGTATTTT. It translates to CSVIRSVRTDTQYF.